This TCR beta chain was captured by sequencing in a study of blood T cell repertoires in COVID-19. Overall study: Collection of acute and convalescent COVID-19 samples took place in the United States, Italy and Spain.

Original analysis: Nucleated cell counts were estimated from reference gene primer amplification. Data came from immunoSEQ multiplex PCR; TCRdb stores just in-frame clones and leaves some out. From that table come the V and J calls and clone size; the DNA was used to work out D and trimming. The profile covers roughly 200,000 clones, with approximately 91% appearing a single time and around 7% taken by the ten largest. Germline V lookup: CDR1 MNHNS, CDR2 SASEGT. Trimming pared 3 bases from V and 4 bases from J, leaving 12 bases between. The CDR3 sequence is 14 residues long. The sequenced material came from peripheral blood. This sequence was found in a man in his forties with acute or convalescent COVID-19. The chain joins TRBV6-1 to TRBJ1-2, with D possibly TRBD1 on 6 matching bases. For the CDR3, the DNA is TGTGCCAGCAGTGAGGGGGGGCACCGCTATGGCTACACCTTC. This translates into CASSEGGHRYGYTF.